This T cell receptor beta chain was captured in a study of T cells expressing NK-cell markers. Study background: Source material for TCR beta repertoires consisted of sorted CD3+CD56+NKG2C+, CD3+CD56+NKG2C- and CD3+CD56-NKG2C+ T cells. General study findings and limits: In a group of five to seven donors, dominant NKG2C+ clonotypes represented about 1.0-7.5% of CD8+ T cells. There were a handful of donors in whom these clonotypes also led the CD3+CD56-NKG2C+ fraction.

Concerning this clonotype itself: As yet, its antigen is unknown.

Germline values: CDR1 KGHDR, CDR2 SFDVKD. The length of the CDR3 is 13 residues. TCRdb processed the 5' RACE reads again and assigns one entry to each CDR3 protein, with no DNA. The sample is made up of approximately 440,000 distinct CDR3 sequences, and the top ten hold under 1.5% of it. The genes are TRBV24-1 and TRBJ2-3; TCRdb indicates TRBD1, and absent DNA this call remains unverified. This clonotype originated in a woman between 45 and 65 years old in good health. The sample consisted of blood T cells: a sorted CD56 or NKG2C T cell subset, CD4+ or CD8+ T cells, or bulk PBMC T cells (not recorded which). CDR3 amino acids: CATSEGVTDTQYF.